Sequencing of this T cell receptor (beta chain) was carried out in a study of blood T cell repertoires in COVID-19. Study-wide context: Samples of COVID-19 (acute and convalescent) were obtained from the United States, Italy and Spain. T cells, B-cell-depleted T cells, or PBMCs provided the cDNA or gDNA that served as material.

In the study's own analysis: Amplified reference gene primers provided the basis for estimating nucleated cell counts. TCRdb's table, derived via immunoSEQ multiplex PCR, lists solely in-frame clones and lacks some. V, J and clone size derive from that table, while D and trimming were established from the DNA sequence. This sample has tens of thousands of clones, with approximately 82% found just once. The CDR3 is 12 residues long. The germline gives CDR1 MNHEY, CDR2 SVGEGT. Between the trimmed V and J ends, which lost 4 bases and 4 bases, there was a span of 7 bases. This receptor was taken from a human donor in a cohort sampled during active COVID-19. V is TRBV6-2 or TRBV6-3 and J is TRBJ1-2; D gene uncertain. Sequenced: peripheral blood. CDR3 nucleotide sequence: TGTGCCAGCAGTTTATCGAGCTATGGCTACACCTTC. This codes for CASSLSSYGYTF.